These T cell receptor beta chains were read from a single sample in a study of breast tumors, draining lymph nodes, adjacent tissues. MiXCR, run by TCRdb on the multiplex PCR reads, gives a single entry per CDR3 protein. Here the sample spans approximately 120,000 distinct CDR3 sequences, around 21% being singletons. Sequences were obtained from axillary lymph node tissue. All receptors come from a female donor with breast cancer. Some clones in this sample may be carry-over from other donors' samples. Both conserved end residues are part of each CDR3. Fields, in order: J gene, D gene, V gene, CDR3 protein. The D gene is left open where the match is weak.

J: TRBJ2-1; D: -; V: TRBV18; CDR3: CASSPPDSIYNEQFF
J: TRBJ1-3; D: -; V: TRBV12-3/TRBV12-4; CDR3: CASSFRTVLSGNTIYF
J: TRBJ2-6; D: -; V: TRBV7-8; CDR3: CGSRSGANVLTF
J: TRBJ2-3; D: TRBD2; V: TRBV5-8; CDR3: CASTPPGTSGRSADTQYF
J: TRBJ1-3; D: -; V: TRBV18; CDR3: CASSPQDASAGNTIYF
J: TRBJ2-2; D: TRBD2; V: TRBV18; CDR3: CASSPGTSANTGELFF
J: TRBJ2-3; D: -; V: TRBV18; CDR3: CASSPTGGGRTDTQYF
J: TRBJ1-5; D: -; V: TRBV18; CDR3: CASSPGRYSNQPQHF
J: TRBJ2-1; D: TRBD2; V: TRBV30; CDR3: CAWTRAVQREFPFF
J: TRBJ2-1; D: TRBD2; V: TRBV20-1; CDR3: CSARFSGRRYNEQFF
J: TRBJ1-6; D: -; V: TRBV12-5; CDR3: CASGPGGPYNSPLHF
J: TRBJ2-7; D: TRBD2; V: TRBV10-1; CDR3: CASSDRKGRGLDYEQYF
J: TRBJ2-7; D: TRBD1; V: TRBV12-3/TRBV12-4; CDR3: CASTTGNHEQYF
J: TRBJ2-3; D: TRBD2; V: TRBV5-5; CDR3: CASSLDSGGTDTQYF
J: TRBJ1-3; D: TRBD1; V: TRBV27; CDR3: CASRSTGAGGNTIYF
J: TRBJ2-7; D: TRBD1; V: TRBV5-5; CDR3: CASSPLGQNYEQYF
J: TRBJ1-4; D: TRBD1; V: TRBV28; CDR3: CASSVGQENEKLFF
J: TRBJ2-1; D: -; V: TRBV24-1; CDR3: CATPAQGGPNEQFF
J: TRBJ1-6; D: -; V: TRBV2; CDR3: CASIRDVGNSPLHF
J: TRBJ1-2; D: -; V: TRBV30; CDR3: CAWSVAENYGYTF
J: TRBJ2-3; D: -; V: TRBV6-6; CDR3: CASSGGLFDTQYF
J: TRBJ1-1; D: -; V: TRBV19; CDR3: CASSIGTTEAFF
J: TRBJ1-1; D: -; V: TRBV25-1; CDR3: CASKRGFYTEAFF
J: TRBJ1-4; D: -; V: TRBV6-1; CDR3: CASPGYGGPTNEKLFF
J: TRBJ2-7; D: TRBD2; V: TRBV10-3; CDR3: CATRSTSGTHEQYF
J: TRBJ2-2; D: -; V: TRBV30; CDR3: CAWSVIAGGTTGELFF
J: TRBJ1-2; D: -; V: TRBV20-1; CDR3: CSARDGTARGRNYGYTF
J: TRBJ1-2; D: -; V: TRBV15; CDR3: CATSRDLKYTF
J: TRBJ2-1; D: TRBD2; V: TRBV9; CDR3: CASSVGLAAYNEQFF
J: TRBJ1-5; D: -; V: TRBV2; CDR3: CASGLKTGNNQPQHF
J: TRBJ2-7; D: TRBD1; V: TRBV4-1; CDR3: CASSQEQGPRYEQYF
J: TRBJ2-7; D: -; V: TRBV27; CDR3: CASSLNSPGASSYEQYF
J: TRBJ2-3; D: TRBD2; V: TRBV11-3; CDR3: CASSPGLASRDTQYF
J: TRBJ2-1; D: TRBD2; V: TRBV24-1; CDR3: CATSSGRFNEQFF
J: TRBJ2-7; D: TRBD1; V: TRBV5-1; CDR3: CASSSDRSYEQYF
J: TRBJ1-1; D: TRBD1; V: TRBV7-3; CDR3: CASSLRTGEAFF
J: TRBJ1-5; D: TRBD1; V: TRBV6-5; CDR3: CASSLTGGVNQPQHF
J: TRBJ2-2; D: TRBD2; V: TRBV5-1; CDR3: CASSFETSGIGELFF
J: TRBJ2-7; D: TRBD1; V: TRBV28; CDR3: CASSSTGASYEQYF
J: TRBJ1-2; D: TRBD1; V: TRBV24-1; CDR3: CATSDPRTGGVYGYTF
J: TRBJ1-3; D: -; V: TRBV12-3/TRBV12-4; CDR3: CASSLSVNPGNTIYF
J: TRBJ2-3; D: -; V: TRBV5-1; CDR3: CASSLGGGTDTQYF
J: TRBJ1-2; D: -; V: TRBV7-2; CDR3: CADQVGGYGYTF
J: TRBJ2-3; D: TRBD2; V: TRBV7-2; CDR3: CASSSKRGVSGRSDTQYF
J: TRBJ2-3; D: TRBD2; V: TRBV5-1; CDR3: CASSLSGRSTDTQYF